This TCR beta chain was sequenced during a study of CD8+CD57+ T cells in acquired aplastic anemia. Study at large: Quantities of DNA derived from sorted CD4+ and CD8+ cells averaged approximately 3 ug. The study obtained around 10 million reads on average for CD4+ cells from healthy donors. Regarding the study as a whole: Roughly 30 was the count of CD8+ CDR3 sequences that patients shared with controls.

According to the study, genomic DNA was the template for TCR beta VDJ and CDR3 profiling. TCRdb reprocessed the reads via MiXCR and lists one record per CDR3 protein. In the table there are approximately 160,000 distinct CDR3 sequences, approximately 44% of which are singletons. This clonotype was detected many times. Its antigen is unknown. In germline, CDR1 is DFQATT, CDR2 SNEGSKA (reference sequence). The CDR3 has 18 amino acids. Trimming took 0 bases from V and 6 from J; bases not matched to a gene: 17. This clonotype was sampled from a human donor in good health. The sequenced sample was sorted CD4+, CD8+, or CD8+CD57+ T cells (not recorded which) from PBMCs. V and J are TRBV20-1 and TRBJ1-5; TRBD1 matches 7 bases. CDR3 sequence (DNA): TGCAGTGCTAGAGATACCCTATCACAGGGGATTAGGGGTCAGCCCCAGCATTTT. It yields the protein CSARDTLSQGIRGQPQHF.